This TCR beta chain was observed in a study of blood T cell repertoires in COVID-19. Study overall: Both acute and convalescent COVID-19 samples were obtained from the United States, Italy and Spain. The cDNA or gDNA used as material had been derived from T cells, B-cell-depleted T cells, or PBMCs.

Germline loops: CDR1 SGHTA, CDR2 FQGNSA. Trimming removed 5 bases at V and 0 bases at J, with 13 bases between. CDR3 length: 15 residues. Per the authors' pipeline: Amplification with reference gene primers provided the estimates of nucleated cell counts. The table came from immunoSEQ multiplex PCR; TCRdb's copy has only in-frame clones and leaves some out. D and trimming come from the DNA, and the V and J calls and clone size come from that table. The repertoire consists of about 170,000 clones, with about 85% occurring once and the leading ten covering 0.95% to 1.5%. Sequenced: peripheral blood. The rearrangement uses TRBV7-2 and TRBJ2-5; D might be TRBD1 (6 bases). The sequence was collected from a man in his 60s who had recovered from COVID-19. The CDR3 loop reads CASSHGQSYQETQYF. The CDR3, as DNA: TGTGCCAGCAGCCACGGACAGTCGTACCAAGAGACCCAGTACTTC.